These 3 T cell receptor beta chains came from one sample sequenced in a study of blood T cell repertoires in COVID-19. This table comes from immunoSEQ multiplex PCR, and its TCRdb copy is limited to in-frame clones, with some not included. The table records around 320,000 clones, approximately 85% of them present only once. Sequencing was done on a sample of peripheral blood. The source of these receptors is a human donor in a cohort sampled during active COVID-19.

J is TRBJ2-7 and V is TRBV9; tentatively, D is TRBD2 (6 bases). This CDR3 comprises 15 residues. Trimming left V 2 bases short and J 0 bases short, with 12 bases between. CDR1 is SGDLS, CDR2 YYNGEE, per germline. The CDR3 nucleotides are TGTGCCAGCAGCGTCGCGGAGGGAAGCTCCTACGAGCAGTACTTC. This encodes CASSVAEGSSYEQYF. The full variable domain, rest sourced from reference TRBV9 and TRBJ2-7, is DSGVTQTPKHLITATGQRVTLRCSPRSGDLSVYWYQQSLDQGLQFLIQYYNGEERAKGNILERFSAQQFPDLHSELNLSSLELGDSALYFCASSVAEGSSYEQYFGPGTRLTVT.

The chain has TRBV7-6 and TRBJ1-1; D ambiguous. V shed 3 bases and J shed 7 bases, with 6 bases lying between them. CDR1 is SGHVS, CDR2 FNYEAQ, per germline. The CDR3 is 11 residues long. CDR3 nucleotide sequence: TGTGCCAGCAGCTTGAACGGTGAAGCTTTCTTT. It specifies CASSLNGEAFF. The variable domain in full, completed from reference TRBV7-6 and TRBJ1-1, reads GAGVSQSPRYKVTKRGQDVALRCDPISGHVSLYWYRQALGQGPEFLTYFNYEAQQDKSGLPNDRFSAERPEGSISTLTIQRTEQRDSAMYRCASSLNGEAFFGQGTRLTVV.

V usage is TRBV2 and J usage is TRBJ2-4, with 8 bases aligning to TRBD2. V dropped 8 bases and J dropped 7; count of bases not matched to a gene: 10. CDR3 length equals 14 residues. Looked up from germline, CDR1 is SNHLY and CDR2 is FYNNEI. The CDR3 DNA reads as TGTGCCAGCGGGACTCGGGGGGGATCGAACATTCAGTACTTC. Amino acid sequence: CASGTRGGSNIQYF.